This T cell receptor (beta chain) comes out of a study of T cells in localized non-small cell lung cancer. Study results and limitations: Among the tissues sampled, uninvolved adjacent lung had the highest T cell clonality, above tumor. The study detected a median roughly 57 of the top 100 tumor clones in adjacent lung.

To note about this clone: Its target is not known.

This CDR3 spans 13 amino acids. Only in-frame clones appear in the TCRdb table, and some are missing; sequencing was by immunoSEQ multiplex PCR. The table records approximately 15,000 clones, nearly 90% of them present only once. Specimen: peripheral blood mononuclear cells, collected before any cancer treatment. This TCR was recovered from a woman aged 35-70 years with stage III lung adenocarcinoma. The rearrangement links TRBV7-5 to TRBJ1-2. TRBV7-5 is noted as a pseudogene. The DNA of the CDR3 is TGTGTCAGAAGCTTTAGAAGTAACTATGGCTACACCTTC. Protein: CVRSFRSNYGYTF.